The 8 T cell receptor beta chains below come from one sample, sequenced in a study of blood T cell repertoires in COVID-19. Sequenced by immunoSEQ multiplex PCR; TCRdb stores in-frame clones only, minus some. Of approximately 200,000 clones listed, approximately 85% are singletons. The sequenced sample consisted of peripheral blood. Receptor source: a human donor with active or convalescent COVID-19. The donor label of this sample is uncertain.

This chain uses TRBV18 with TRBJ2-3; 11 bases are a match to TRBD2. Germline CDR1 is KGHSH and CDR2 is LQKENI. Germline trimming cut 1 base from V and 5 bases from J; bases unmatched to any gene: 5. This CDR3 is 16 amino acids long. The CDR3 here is CASSPRSGGAIDTQYF. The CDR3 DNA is TGTGCCAGCTCACCACGTAGCGGGGGGGCCATAGATACGCAGTATTTT.

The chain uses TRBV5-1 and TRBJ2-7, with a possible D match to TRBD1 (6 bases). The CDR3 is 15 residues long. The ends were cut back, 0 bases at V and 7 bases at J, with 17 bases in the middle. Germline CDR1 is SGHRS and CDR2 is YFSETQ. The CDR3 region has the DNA TGCGCCAGCAGCTTGGGGGGACAACCTTGGAGGGAGCAGTACTTC. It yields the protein CASSLGGQPWREQYF.

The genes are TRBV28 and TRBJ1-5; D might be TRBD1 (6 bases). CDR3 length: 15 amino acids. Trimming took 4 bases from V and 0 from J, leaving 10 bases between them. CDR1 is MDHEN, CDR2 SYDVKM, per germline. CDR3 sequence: CASSSDRYSNQPQHF. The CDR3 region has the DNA TGTGCCAGCAGTTCGGACAGATATAGCAATCAGCCCCAGCATTTT. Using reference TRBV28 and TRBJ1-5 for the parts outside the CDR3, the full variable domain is DVKVTQSSRYLVKRTGEKVFLECVQDMDHENMFWYRQDPGLGLRLIYFSYDVKMKEKGDIPEGYSVSREKKERFSLILESASTNQTSMYLCASSSDRYSNQPQHFGDGTRLSIL.

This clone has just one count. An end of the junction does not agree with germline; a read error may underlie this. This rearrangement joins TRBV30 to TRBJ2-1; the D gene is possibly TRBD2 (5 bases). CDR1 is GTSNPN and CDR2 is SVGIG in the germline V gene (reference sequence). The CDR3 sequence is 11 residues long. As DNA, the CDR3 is TGTGCCGGGAGCGGTTACAATGAGCAGTTCTTC. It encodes CAGSGYNEQFF.

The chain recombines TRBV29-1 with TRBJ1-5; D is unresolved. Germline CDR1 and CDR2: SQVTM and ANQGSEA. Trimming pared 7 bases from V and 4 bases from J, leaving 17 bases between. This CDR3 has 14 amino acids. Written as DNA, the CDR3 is TGCAGCGCTCAAAAAGGAGGACCGAATCAGCCCCAGCATTTT. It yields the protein CSAQKGGPNQPQHF.

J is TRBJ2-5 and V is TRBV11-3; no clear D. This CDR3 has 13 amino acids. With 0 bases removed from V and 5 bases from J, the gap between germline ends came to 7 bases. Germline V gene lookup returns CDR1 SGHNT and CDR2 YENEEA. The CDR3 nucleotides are TGTGCCAGCAGCTTAGATGCGCGGGAGACCCAGTACTTC. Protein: CASSLDARETQYF.

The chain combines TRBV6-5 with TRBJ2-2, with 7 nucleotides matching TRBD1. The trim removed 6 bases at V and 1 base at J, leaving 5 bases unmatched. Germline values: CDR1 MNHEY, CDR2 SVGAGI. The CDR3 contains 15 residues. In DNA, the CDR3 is TGTGCCAGCAGCCCGACAGGGCTGAACACCGGGGAGCTGTTTTTT. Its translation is CASSPTGLNTGELFF.

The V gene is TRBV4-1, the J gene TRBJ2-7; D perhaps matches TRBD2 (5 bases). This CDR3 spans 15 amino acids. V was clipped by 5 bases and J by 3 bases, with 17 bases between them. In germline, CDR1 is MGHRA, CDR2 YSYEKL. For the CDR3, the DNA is TGCGCCAGCAGCAAGAGGGTCGGGCAGGACTACGAGCAGTACTTC. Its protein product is CASSKRVGQDYEQYF.